The source of this T cell receptor (beta chain) is a study of cytomegalovirus exposure and HLA in healthy donors (dated by TCRdb to the late 2010s). At the level of the whole study: According to an earlier analysis of 587 of the donors, roughly 180 million T cells yielded some 120 million unique TCR beta sequences and about 300 Gb of sequence data. The study used immunosequencing to profile the T cell repertoires of several hundred subjects and linked those repertoires to cytomegalovirus serostatus. The study combined high-throughput TCR immunosequencing, statistical association of individual TCRs with disease status, and machine learning to predict cytomegalovirus infection status. Of the roughly 400 genotyped donors, 81% were placed in the genetic ancestry cluster associated with self-reported Caucasian donors. The study aimed to test whether cataloging public T cell receptors could reveal signatures of past pathogen exposure. Alongside the repertoire data, information on donor age, sex, ethnicity and CMV serostatus was compiled. Genome-wide SNP genotypes for about 60% of the roughly 700 donors were used in a later genetic analysis, which treated that subset as a discovery cohort. Among roughly 370 genotyped donors of the cohort, an average of around 240,000 unique TCR beta nucleotide sequences were sequenced per donor, 15% to 20% of them non-productive. About 5 DR-DQ haplotypes were handled as single units for association and clustering, since linkage in the cohort was strong. A later analysis re-examined previously published TCR beta repertoires from more than 550 donors and added high-resolution HLA genotyping to investigate patterns of TCR occurrence. Rather than using new phenotypic data, the later analysis identified candidate immune exposures from TCR beta sequences and from how often those sequences occurred across donors. Class I and class II HLA loci were covered by the typing at four-digit resolution. Around 330 gigabases of sequencing data and 91 million or so unique TCR sequences made up an early release that covered about 640 HLA-typed donors. A separate validation cohort of over 95 different subjects was used in addition to the roughly 700-subject first cohort. All discovery cohort repertoires had been generated on a single sequencing platform. Typing coverage differed by locus: A, B, C, DRB1 and DQB1 were typed in roughly 620-630 donors, DQA1 in 522, DPA1 in roughly 590, and DPB1 in approximately 450. An earlier analysis of around 640 of the donors used high-throughput TCR beta sequencing to judge whether each TCR beta V gene segment behaved as functional or pseudogenic. The study at large found these results: A few of the identified cytomegalovirus-associated TCR beta chains were confirmed in vitro to be specific for cytomegalovirus antigens. The classifier was reported to diagnose cytomegalovirus status with high specificity and sensitivity in both the original cohort and the validation cohort. Because some donors lacked HLA typing at each locus, the association tests relied only on the typed subset. Correlated functional status among segregating V segments might be attributable to linkage disequilibrium, but an unknown experimental factor could not be ruled out. According to a later analysis, most CMV-associated TCR beta chains appeared to be HLA-restricted, and the HLA associations seemed to be driven largely by CMV exposure. Because the 87-base-pair reads could not distinguish some IMGT-functional V segments, including TRBV6-2 and TRBV6-3, those segments were excluded. Most TCR sequences were observed very rarely across donors, whereas some public TCRs were present in many individuals. The sequencing pipeline was judged likely to have produced a cluster of highly shared sequence variants as a technical artifact. A later analysis associated 16,951 TCR beta sequences with specific HLA alleles at a false discovery rate of 0.05. A later analysis reported that several top co-occurrence clusters appeared linked to parvovirus B19, influenza, CMV and Epstein-Barr virus. The study gave a list of some 150 TCR beta chains associated with cytomegalovirus. In a later analysis, HLA-associated TCR beta chains were found to be more clonally expanded and to have lower generation probabilities than equally common non-associated chains. Because counts were too low, seventeen rarely observed V segments, including chromosome 9 orphons, were excluded from the earlier analysis of 500 to 700 of the donors. A further reported finding was that TCR beta sequences accurately predicted the HLA-A and HLA-B alleles for most subjects in the first cohort. Compared with the 666-donor mean, donors in an Asian-associated ancestry cluster had fewer N-insertions in productive TCRs, according to a later genetic analysis. In an earlier analysis of approximately 590 of the donors, most TCR beta V segments were observed in productive rearrangements about 90% or about 30% of the time, broadly matching IMGT annotations. Only TCR beta chains were sequenced in this cohort, and the absence of alpha or paired-chain data limited detectable features. Presence/absence analyses assumed roughly uniform sequencing depth across donors, an assumption that may not hold. V-gene and J-gene trimming of TCR beta chains was associated with a missense DCLRE1C variant in a later genetic analysis, and the association was replicated in an independent cohort. In a later analysis, the rate of TCR association differed among HLA loci, with DRB1 alleles having the most associated TCRs and HLA-C alleles having the fewest. The only immune exposure information available for the cohort was CMV serostatus. The authors suggested that the approach could potentially be generalized to other disease states and immunological phenotypes. Strong co-occurrence of HLA alleles, especially DR and DQ, made assigning TCR associations to individual alleles difficult.

Comments on this clone: Its antigen specificity is not known. Nothing much larger sits one base from this clone, and base qualities are not available.

Libraries came from the immunoSEQ multiplex PCR assay. For the multiplex PCR, a mixture combining 60 forward primers for TCR Vbeta segments and 13 reverse primers for TCR Jbeta segments was used. Amplification of the CDR3 region of rearranged TCR beta genes was performed with a multiplex PCR assay on genomic DNA. The Illumina HiSeq System was used to sequence the amplified TCR beta libraries as 87-base-pair reads. In the source study's methods: A later analysis counted about 76 million unique TCR beta chains across the approximately 700 repertoires, and some 11 million of these chains were shared by at least two donors. A nearest-neighbor algorithm error-corrected the raw reads and collapsed the reads into unique sequences, merging closely related sequences to remove PCR and sequencing errors. CDR3 sequences were aligned to IMGT reference sequences to assign V, D and J gene segments. For a sequence to be retained, at least a six-nucleotide match to both a V gene segment and a J gene segment was required. Rearrangements were classified as productive when the CDR3 lacked stop codons and remained in frame with V and J, and all other rearrangements were classified as non-productive. CDR3 was defined according to IMGT convention as the region running from the second conserved V-encoded cysteine to the conserved J-encoded phenylalanine. The earlier analysis of more than 450 of the donors excluded sequences that lacked an unambiguous match to a single V gene segment. An earlier analysis of a few hundred of the donors classified V segments as functional when productive rearrangements were above 56.7% and as segregating when the standard deviation between donors was above 5%. A statistical classification framework was built for diagnosing cytomegalovirus status from the catalog of TCR beta chain sequences. V and J gene assignment, in a later analysis, came from comparing TCR nucleotide sequences with IMGT/GENE-DB human TR gene sequences. Using the TCRdist pipeline, a later analysis assigned CDR3 sequences along with most-parsimonious VDJ recombination scenarios. In a later analysis, each TCR beta chain was defined by its CDR3 amino acid sequence together with its V-gene family, and reads lacking a unique V-gene family were excluded. As a way to deal with suspected cross-contamination and a sequencing artifact, a later analysis dropped roughly 600 nucleotide sequences that were highly shared and had low generation probability. A later analysis calculated a clonal expansion index for each public chain from normalized within-repertoire ranks of inferred template counts. In a later analysis, generation probabilities were computed with a VDJ recombination model fitted to out-of-frame rearrangements, and the resulting probabilities were checked against IGoR. A later analysis scored TCR-TCR, TCR-HLA and TCR-CMV co-occurrence with hypergeometric tests, applying a repertoire-size bias correction to TCR pairs. False discovery rates were estimated in a later analysis by permuting HLA or CMV assignments 20 times. In a later analysis, co-occurring TCRs were grouped using DBSCAN, with TCRdist sequence similarity added in when clustering inside HLA-allele-positive subsets. Repertoires with fewer than 30,000 or more than 120,000 public chains, plus five repertoires with anomalous nucleotide sharing, were excluded from co-occurrence clustering. TCRdb holds this immuneACCESS table with in-frame rearrangements only. Some clones are missing; in checked studies, unresolved V genes explain under half, and the rest has no known cause. That table supplies the V and J calls and clone size; D and trimming were determined from the DNA. The sample includes 150,000 to 200,000 clones, with around three quarters observed a single time. The leading ten clones occupy approximately 1% of the sample.

The cohort comprised approximately 700 healthy bone marrow donors. All cohort members were sampled while nominally healthy, although unrecorded immune exposures were likely present. The donor tested CMV seronegative, placing the donor among the approximately 360 seronegative members of the cohort. Every donor gave a peripheral blood sample, and the peripheral blood mononuclear cells from that sample were used for TCR beta sequencing. Genomic DNA extraction from the blood cell samples was performed with the Qiagen DNeasy Blood Extraction Kit. V was cut back by 3 bases and J by 2 bases, leaving a gap of 10 bases between them. Via the germline V gene, CDR1 is SGHRS and CDR2 YFSETQ. From its cysteine to its phenylalanine, the CDR3 spans 14 amino acids. The sequence is cut down to CDR3 DNA, 42 bases in frame from base 1.

This receptor was obtained from a middle-aged woman in good health and CMV-seronegative. The rearranged chain carries TRBV5-1 and TRBJ2-3; a weak D assignment points to TRBD2 (5 bases agree). Specimen: PBMCs. The DNA is TGCGCCAGCAGCTCGGGGAAACCCACAGATACGCAGTATTTT. It encodes CASSSGKPTDTQYF. Beyond the CDR3, the reference TRBV5-1 and TRBJ2-3 genes provide the residues; the full variable domain reads: KAGVTQTPRYLIKTRGQQVTLSCSPISGHRSVSWYQQTPGQGLQFLFEYFSETQRNKGNFPGRFSGRQFSNSRSEMNVSTLELGDSALYLCASSSGKPTDTQYFGPGTRLTVL.